This T cell receptor beta chain stems from a study of metastatic and nonmetastatic thyroid tumors. Across the study: Across peripheral blood and tumor or nodule tissue samples taken from malignant and benign thyroid patients, the repertoires were compared with one another. Study-wide points: According to reports, the diversity of TCR beta was significantly higher in malignant thyroid tumors than in benign nodules, and this held in both blood and tumor samples.

This clone was counted ten times or more. Its antigen is not known. Original data processing: What underpinned the distant-metastasis classifier for papillary thyroid cancer was the set of CDR3 differences across clinicopathological groups. TCRdb re-analyzed the PCR reads through MiXCR. TCRdb, rather than the study authors, made the V and J calls. The table shows roughly 25,000 clones, with around 26% occurring only once. Among the patients, none had received any treatment before thyroid surgery. Sequences were obtained from blood. This clonotype was sampled from a male donor with papillary thyroid cancer or a benign thyroid nodule (not recorded which). Some clones in this sample may be carry-over from other donors' samples.

The CDR3 loop reads CASSSPYSYEQYF. The CDR3 DNA sequence: TGTGCCAGCAGCTCACCCTATTCCTACGAGCAGTACTTC. The chain combines TRBV7-6 with TRBJ2-7; D gene unclear. The CDR3 has 13 amino acids. CDR1 and CDR2 from the germline V gene are SGHVS and FNYEAQ. Trimming took off 4 bases at V and 1 base at J, with 8 bases between the two ends.